Listed below are T cell receptor beta chains from one sample, sequenced in a study of blood T cell repertoires in COVID-19. Sequencing used immunoSEQ multiplex PCR; TCRdb keeps in-frame clones, though not all of them. The sample has about 390,000 clones; more than 75% are singletons. The specimen was PBMCs or T cells enriched from blood (not recorded which). These receptors all come from a woman aged 45-65 years who had recovered from COVID-19. Both conserved end residues are part of each CDR3. D genes are given only for firm matches. The listing skips clone size in some rows; elsewhere it reads once, few, many or a size class.

>TRBD2|TRBV2|TRBJ2-3|-
CASSYPGGPVTDTQYF
TGTGCCAGCAGCTACCCGGGGGGTCCCGTCACAGATACGCAGTATTTT
>-|TRBV6-5|TRBJ1-2|-
CASSPWGNGYTF
TGTGCCAGCAGTCCCTGGGGCAATGGCTACACCTTC
>-|TRBV19|TRBJ1-5|-
CASSMGGGVNQPQHF
TGTGCCAGTAGTATGGGGGGTGGGGTCAATCAGCCCCAGCATTTT
>TRBD1|TRBV19|TRBJ2-7|-
CASSTRRTGGAYEQYF
TGTGCCAGTAGTACCCGCAGGACAGGGGGCGCCTACGAGCAGTACTTC
>TRBD1|TRBV12-3/TRBV12-4|TRBJ2-1|-
CASSKTGYNEQFF
TGTGCCAGCAGTAAGACAGGGTACAATGAGCAGTTCTTC
>-|TRBV10-3|TRBJ1-6|-
CAISEDSFRVSNSPLHF
TGTGCCATCAGTGAGGATAGCTTCAGGGTTAGTAATTCACCCCTCCACTTT
>TRBD1|TRBV6-5|TRBJ1-6|-
CASTEAGTGLSPLHF
TGTGCCAGCACCGAGGCTGGGACAGGGCTATCACCCCTCCACTTT
>-|TRBV7-9|TRBJ1-2|-
CASSQTLNGAGENYGYTF
TGTGCCAGCAGCCAAACTTTAAATGGGGCAGGGGAAAACTATGGCTACACCTTC
>-|TRBV28|TRBJ1-6|-
CASSQDPTGLAPLHF
TGTGCCAGCAGCCAAGACCCCACGGGGTTAGCACCCCTCCACTTT
>-|TRBV2|TRBJ1-3|few
CASSERLGGPGNTIYF
TGTGCCAGCAGTGAAAGGTTGGGGGGGCCTGGAAACACCATATATTTT
>-|TRBV7-7|TRBJ2-2|few
CASSRGGRDTGELFF
TGTGCTAGCAGCAGGGGGGGCCGAGACACCGGGGAGCTGTTTTTT
>TRBD1|TRBV11-3|TRBJ1-3|-
CASSQGQASGNTIYF
TGTGCCAGCAGCCAAGGACAGGCCTCTGGAAACACCATATATTTT
>-|TRBV28|TRBJ1-6|-
CASSFTIQTVLNSPLHF
TGTGCCAGCAGTTTTACAATTCAGACAGTCCTTAATTCACCCCTCCACTTT
>-|TRBV9|TRBJ1-3|-
CASSGPGNTIYF
TGTGCCAGCAGCGGCCCCGGGAACACCATATATTTT
>-|TRBV5-1|TRBJ2-1|-
CASSLAVRNYEQFF
TGCGCCAGCAGCTTGGCCGTCAGGAACTATGAGCAGTTCTTC
>-|TRBV4-1|TRBJ1-2|-
CASSQGEVGWGYTF
TGCGCCAGCAGCCAAGGGGAGGTCGGCTGGGGCTACACCTTC
>-|TRBV5-1|TRBJ2-3|-
CASRLAPPRGTDTQYF
TGCGCCAGCAGGTTGGCCCCCCCCCGGGGCACAGATACGCAGTATTTT
>-|TRBV7-9|TRBJ1-1|few
CASSSFRATNFGEAFF
TGTGCCAGCAGCTCATTCAGGGCGACGAACTTTGGTGAAGCTTTCTTT
>-|TRBV7-2|TRBJ2-7|-
CASSRWTGSYEQYF
TGTGCCAGCAGCCGCTGGACTGGATCCTACGAGCAGTACTTC
>TRBD2|TRBV7-2|TRBJ2-1|-
CASSIDSGGSYEQFF
TGTGCCAGCAGCATTGATAGCGGGGGGTCGTATGAGCAGTTCTTC
>-|TRBV7-9|TRBJ1-3|-
CASRPTGSSGNTIYF
TGTGCCAGCAGACCTACAGGGTCCTCTGGAAACACCATATATTTT
>-|TRBV6-1|TRBJ1-2|once
CASSERPGYGYTF
TGTGCCAGCAGTGAAAGACCGGGATATGGCTACACCTTC
>-|TRBV6-5|TRBJ1-2|-
CASSYSERYGYTF
TGTGCCAGCAGTTACTCTGAGCGCTATGGCTACACCTTC
>-|TRBV5-8|TRBJ1-1|-
CASSLVRGNTEAFF
TGTGCCAGCAGCTTGGTCAGGGGGAACACTGAAGCTTTCTTT